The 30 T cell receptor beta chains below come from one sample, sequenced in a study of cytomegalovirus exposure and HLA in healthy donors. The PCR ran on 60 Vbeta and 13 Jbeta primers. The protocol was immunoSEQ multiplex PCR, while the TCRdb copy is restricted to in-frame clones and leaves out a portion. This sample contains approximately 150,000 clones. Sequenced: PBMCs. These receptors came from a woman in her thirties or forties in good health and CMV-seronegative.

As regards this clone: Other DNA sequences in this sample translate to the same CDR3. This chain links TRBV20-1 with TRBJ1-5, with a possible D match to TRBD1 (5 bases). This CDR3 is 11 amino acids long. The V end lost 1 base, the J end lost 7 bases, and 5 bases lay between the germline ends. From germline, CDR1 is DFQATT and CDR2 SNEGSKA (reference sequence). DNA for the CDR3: TGCAGTGCTAGAGGGGGCCAGCCCCAGCATTTT. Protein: CSARGGQPQHF.

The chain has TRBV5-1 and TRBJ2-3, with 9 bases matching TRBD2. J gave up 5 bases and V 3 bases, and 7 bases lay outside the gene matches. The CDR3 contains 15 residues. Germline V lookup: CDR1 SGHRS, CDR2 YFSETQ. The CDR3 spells CASSSGRGGRDTQYF. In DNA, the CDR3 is TGCGCCAGCAGCTCGGGGCGGGGGGGCCGAGATACGCAGTATTTT.

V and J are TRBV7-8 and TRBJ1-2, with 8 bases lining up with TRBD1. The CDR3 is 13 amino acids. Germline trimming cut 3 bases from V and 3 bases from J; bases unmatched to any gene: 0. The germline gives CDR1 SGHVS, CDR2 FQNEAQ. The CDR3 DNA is TGTGCCAGCAGCTTGGACAGGGACTATGGCTACACCTTC. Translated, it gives CASSLDRDYGYTF.

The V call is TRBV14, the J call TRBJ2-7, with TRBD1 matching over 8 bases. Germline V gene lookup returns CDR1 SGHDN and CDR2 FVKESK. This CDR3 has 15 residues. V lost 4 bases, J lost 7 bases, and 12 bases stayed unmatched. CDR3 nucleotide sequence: TGTGCCAGCAGCCCCACACGGCAGGGGGCGAGGGAGCAGTACTTC. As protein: CASSPTRQGAREQYF.

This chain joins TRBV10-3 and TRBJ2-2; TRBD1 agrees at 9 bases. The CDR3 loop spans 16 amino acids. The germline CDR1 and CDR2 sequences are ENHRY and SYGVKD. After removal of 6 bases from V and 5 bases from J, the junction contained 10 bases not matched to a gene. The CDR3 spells CAISARQGGRTGELFF. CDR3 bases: TGTGCCATCAGCGCGAGACAGGGGGGTCGGACCGGGGAGCTGTTTTTT.

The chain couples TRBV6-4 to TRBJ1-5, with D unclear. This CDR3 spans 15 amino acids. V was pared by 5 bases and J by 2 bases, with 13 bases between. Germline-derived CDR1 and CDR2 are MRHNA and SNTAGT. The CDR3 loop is CASSSGSGGNQPQHF. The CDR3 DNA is TGTGCCAGCAGTTCCGGGTCCGGGGGCAATCAGCCCCAGCATTTT.

The CDR3 here is CASSFGTGKGNTIYF. The CDR3 DNA follows: TGTGCCAGCAGCTTCGGGACAGGGAAAGGAAACACCATATATTTT. The chain uses TRBV13 and TRBJ1-3; 9 positions match TRBD1. In germline, CDR1 is PRHDT, CDR2 FYEKMQ (reference sequence). The V segment lost 3 bases and the J segment 4 bases; nucleotides outside the gene matches: 4. The CDR3 is made up of 15 amino acids. The full variable domain, rest sourced from reference TRBV13 and TRBJ1-3, is AAGVIQSPRHLIKEKRETATLKCYPIPRHDTVYWYQQGPGQDPQFLISFYEKMQSDKGSIPDRFSAQQFSDYHSELNMSSLELGDSALYFCASSFGTGKGNTIYFGEGSWLTVV.

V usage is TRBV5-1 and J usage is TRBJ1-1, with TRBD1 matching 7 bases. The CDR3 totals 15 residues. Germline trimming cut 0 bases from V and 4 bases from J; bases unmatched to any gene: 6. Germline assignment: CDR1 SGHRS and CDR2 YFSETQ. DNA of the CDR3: TGCGCCAGCAGCTTGGCCAGACAGGGATCCACTGAAGCTTTCTTT. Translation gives CASSLARQGSTEAFF.

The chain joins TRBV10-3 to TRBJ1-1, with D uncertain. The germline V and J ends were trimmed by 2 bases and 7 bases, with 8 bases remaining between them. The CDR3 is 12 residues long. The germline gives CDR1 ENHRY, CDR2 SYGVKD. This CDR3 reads CAISERAHEAFF. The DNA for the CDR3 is TGTGCCATCAGTGAGCGTGCGCATGAAGCTTTCTTT.

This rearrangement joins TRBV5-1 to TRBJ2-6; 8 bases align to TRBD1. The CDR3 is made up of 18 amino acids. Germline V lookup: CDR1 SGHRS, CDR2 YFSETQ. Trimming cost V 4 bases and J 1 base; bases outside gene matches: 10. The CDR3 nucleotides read TGCGCCAGCAGCCCTCGGACAGGGCCCCTTTCTGGGGCCAACGTCCTGACTTTC. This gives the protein CASSPRTGPLSGANVLTF.

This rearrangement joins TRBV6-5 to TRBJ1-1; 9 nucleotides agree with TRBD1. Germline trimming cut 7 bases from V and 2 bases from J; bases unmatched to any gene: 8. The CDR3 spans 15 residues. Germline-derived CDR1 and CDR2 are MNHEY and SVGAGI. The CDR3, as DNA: TGTGCCAGCACCCGGGACAGGGATTTAAACACTGAAGCTTTCTTT. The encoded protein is CASTRDRDLNTEAFF.

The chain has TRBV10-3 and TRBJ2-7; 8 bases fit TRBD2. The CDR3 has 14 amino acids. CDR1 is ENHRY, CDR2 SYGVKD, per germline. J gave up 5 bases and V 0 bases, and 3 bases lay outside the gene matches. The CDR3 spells CAISESGGANEQYV. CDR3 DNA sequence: TGTGCCATCAGTGAGTCCGGGGGGGCCAACGAGCAGTACGTC.

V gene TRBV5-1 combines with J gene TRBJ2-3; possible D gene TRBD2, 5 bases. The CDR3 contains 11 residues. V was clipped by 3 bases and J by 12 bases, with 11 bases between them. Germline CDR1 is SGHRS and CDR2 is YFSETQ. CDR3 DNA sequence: TGCGCCAGCAGCTCCCGGGATCATCAGTATTTT. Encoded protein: CASSSRDHQYF.

For the CDR3, the DNA is TGTGCCAGCAGATTGGCCGGGGGGGATACGCAGTATTTT. Encoded protein: CASRLAGGDTQYF. The chain combines TRBV6-5 with TRBJ2-3; TRBD2 matches 7 bases. Germline V gene lookup returns CDR1 MNHEY and CDR2 SVGAGI. The junction had 6 bases not matched to a gene; V was cut back by 6 bases and J by 6 bases. This CDR3 is 13 amino acids long.

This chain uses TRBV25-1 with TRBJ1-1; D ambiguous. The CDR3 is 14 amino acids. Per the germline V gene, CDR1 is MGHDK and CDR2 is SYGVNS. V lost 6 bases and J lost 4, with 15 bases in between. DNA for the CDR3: TGTGCCAGCAGCCGAGGGTTACAGAGCACTGAAGCTTTCTTT. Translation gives CASSRGLQSTEAFF.

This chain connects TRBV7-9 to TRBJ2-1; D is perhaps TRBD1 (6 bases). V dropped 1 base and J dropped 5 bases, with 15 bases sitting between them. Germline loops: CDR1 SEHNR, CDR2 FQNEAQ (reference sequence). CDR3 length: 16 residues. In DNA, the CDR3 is TGTGCCAGCAGCTTAGACACAGGGAGAGGGGACAATGAGCAGTTCTTC. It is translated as CASSLDTGRGDNEQFF.

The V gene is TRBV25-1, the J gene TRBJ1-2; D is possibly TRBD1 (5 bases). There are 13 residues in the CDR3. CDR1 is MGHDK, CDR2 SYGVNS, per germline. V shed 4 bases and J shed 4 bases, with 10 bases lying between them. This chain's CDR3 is CASSAYTGYGYTF. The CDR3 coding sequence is TGTGCCAGCAGTGCGTACACAGGCTATGGCTACACCTTC.

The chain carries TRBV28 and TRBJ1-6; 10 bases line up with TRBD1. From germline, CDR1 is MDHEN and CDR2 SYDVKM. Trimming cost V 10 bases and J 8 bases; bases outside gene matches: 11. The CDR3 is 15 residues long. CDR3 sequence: CATKRQGAPHSPLHF. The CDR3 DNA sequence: TGTGCCACCAAAAGACAGGGGGCGCCCCATTCACCCCTCCACTTT.

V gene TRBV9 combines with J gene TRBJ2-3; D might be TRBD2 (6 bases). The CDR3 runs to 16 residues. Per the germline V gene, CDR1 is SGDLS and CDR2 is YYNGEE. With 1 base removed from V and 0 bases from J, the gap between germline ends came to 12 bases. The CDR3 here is CASSVLSGRSTDTQYF. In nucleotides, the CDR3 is TGTGCCAGCAGCGTACTATCAGGGAGGAGCACAGATACGCAGTATTTT.

Here the CDR3 reads CASSLGTGGWGEQFF. The CDR3 bases are TGTGCCAGCAGCTTAGGCACAGGGGGCTGGGGTGAGCAGTTCTTC. This chain joins TRBV11-1 and TRBJ2-1; 9 bases are shared with TRBD1. Germline CDR1 is SGHAT and CDR2 is FQDESV (reference sequence). The CDR3 totals 15 residues. J was trimmed by 9 bases and V by 1 base; bases with no gene match: 7.

The CDR3 coding sequence is TGTGCCAGCAGCCAAGAAACCGCCCCCGGCTCCTACAATGAGCAGTTCTTC. As protein: CASSQETAPGSYNEQFF. The genes are TRBV4-2 and TRBJ2-1; unclear D gene. Trimming pared 0 bases from V and 0 bases from J, leaving 12 bases between. Germline values: CDR1 LGHNA, CDR2 YNFKEQ. The CDR3 extends over 17 amino acids.

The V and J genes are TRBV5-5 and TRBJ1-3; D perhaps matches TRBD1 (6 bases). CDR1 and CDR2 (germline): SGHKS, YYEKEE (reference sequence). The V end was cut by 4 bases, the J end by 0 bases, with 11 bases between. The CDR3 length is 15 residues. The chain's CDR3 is CASSPTGASGNTIYF. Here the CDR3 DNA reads TGTGCCAGCAGCCCGACAGGTGCCTCTGGAAACACCATATATTTT. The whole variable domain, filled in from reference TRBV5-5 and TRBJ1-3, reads DAGVTQSPTHLIKTRGQQVTLRCSPISGHKSVSWYQQVLGQGPQFIFQYYEKEERGRGNFPDRFSARQFPNYSSELNVNALLLGDSALYLCASSPTGASGNTIYFGEGSWLTVV.

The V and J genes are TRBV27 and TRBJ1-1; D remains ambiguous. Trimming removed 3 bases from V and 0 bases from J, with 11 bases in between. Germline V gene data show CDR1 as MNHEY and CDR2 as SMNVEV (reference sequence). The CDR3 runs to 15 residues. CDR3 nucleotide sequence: TGTGCCAGCAGTTTTAGTCCGGGGATGAACACTGAAGCTTTCTTT. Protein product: CASSFSPGMNTEAFF.

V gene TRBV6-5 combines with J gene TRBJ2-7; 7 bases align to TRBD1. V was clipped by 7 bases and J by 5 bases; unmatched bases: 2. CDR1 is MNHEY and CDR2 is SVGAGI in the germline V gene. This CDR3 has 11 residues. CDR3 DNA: TGTGCCAGCACCGACAGGGACGAGCAGTACTTC. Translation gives CASTDRDEQYF.

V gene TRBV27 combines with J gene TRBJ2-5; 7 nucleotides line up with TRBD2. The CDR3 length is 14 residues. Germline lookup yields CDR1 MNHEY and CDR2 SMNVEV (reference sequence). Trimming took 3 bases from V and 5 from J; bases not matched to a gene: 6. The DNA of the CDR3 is TGTGCCAGCAGTTTCTCGGGGGGAATGGAGACCCAGTACTTC. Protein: CASSFSGGMETQYF.

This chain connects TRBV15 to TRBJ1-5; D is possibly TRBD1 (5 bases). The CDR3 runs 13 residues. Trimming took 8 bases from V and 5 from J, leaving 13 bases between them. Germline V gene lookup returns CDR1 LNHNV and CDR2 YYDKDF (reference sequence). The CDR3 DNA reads TGTGCCACCGCTAGACAGTCAGATCAGCCCCAGCATTTT. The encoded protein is CATARQSDQPQHF.

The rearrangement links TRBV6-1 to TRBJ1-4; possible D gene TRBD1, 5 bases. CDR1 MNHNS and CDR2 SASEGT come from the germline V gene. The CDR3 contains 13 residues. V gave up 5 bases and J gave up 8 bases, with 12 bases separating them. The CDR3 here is CASSPQAGEKLFF. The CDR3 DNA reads TGTGCCAGCAGTCCCCAAGCAGGGGAAAAACTGTTTTTT.

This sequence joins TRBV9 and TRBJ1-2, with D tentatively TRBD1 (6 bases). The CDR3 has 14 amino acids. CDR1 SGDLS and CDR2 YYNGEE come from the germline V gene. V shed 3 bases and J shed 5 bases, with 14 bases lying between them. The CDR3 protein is CASSEGGGWYGYTF. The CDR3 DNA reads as TGTGCCAGCAGCGAGGGGGGGGGTTGGTATGGCTACACCTTC.

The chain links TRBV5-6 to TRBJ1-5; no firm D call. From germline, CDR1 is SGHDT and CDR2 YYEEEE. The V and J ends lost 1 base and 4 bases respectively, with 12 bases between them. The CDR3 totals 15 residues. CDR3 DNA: TGTGCCAGCAGCTTGACAGCTTTCGGAAATCAGCCCCAGCATTTT. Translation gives CASSLTAFGNQPQHF. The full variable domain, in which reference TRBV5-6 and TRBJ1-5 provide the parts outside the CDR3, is DAGVTQSPTHLIKTRGQQVTLRCSPKSGHDTVSWYQQALGQGPQFIFQYYEEEERQRGNFPDRFSGHQFPNYSSELNVNALLLGDSALYLCASSLTAFGNQPQHFGDGTRLSIL.

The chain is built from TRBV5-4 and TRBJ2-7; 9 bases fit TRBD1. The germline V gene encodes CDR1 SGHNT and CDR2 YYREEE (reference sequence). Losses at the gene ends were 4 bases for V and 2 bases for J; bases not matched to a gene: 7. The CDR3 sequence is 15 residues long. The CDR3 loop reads CASSPKRDRAYEQYF. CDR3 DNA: TGTGCCAGCAGCCCAAAACGGGACAGGGCCTACGAGCAGTACTTC.